The sequence of this T cell receptor beta chain was determined in a study of monozygotic twins with inflammatory bowel disease. Eight separate reactions for every sample produced the cDNA. TCRalpha and TCRbeta cDNA was put through two nested PCRs of around 15 and 9 cycles. TCRdb reworked the 5' RACE reads into one entry per CDR3 protein, no DNA. The sample table includes about 210,000 distinct CDR3 sequences. The study's findings and limits: IBD patients displayed reduced TCRbeta diversity (inverse Simpson) when set against healthy co-twins.

CDR1 is LNHDA, CDR2 SQIVND, per germline (reference sequence). The CDR3 consists of 14 residues. As concerns this clonotype: Its antigen is undetermined.

This sequence was found in a human donor with ulcerative colitis or Crohn's disease, or a healthy co-twin of an affected twin (not recorded which). This rearrangement joins TRBV19 to TRBJ2-3; the D gene TCRdb calls, TRBD1, cannot be checked with no DNA. Material for sequencing was blood. The CDR3 protein is CASSIKTVTDTQYF.